The 28 T cell receptor beta chains below come from one sample, sequenced in a study of shared clonotypes between healthy human individuals. Some clones are missing from TCRdb's copy, which holds only in-frame ones; the method was immunoSEQ multiplex PCR. This sample has fewer than 2.5 million clones; roughly 93% occur once, and the top ten carry around 0.37%. Source material: naive CD4+ T cells from PBMCs. Subset in this sample: CD45RA+ positively selected. These receptors all stem from a young man in good health. Some clones in this sample may be carry-over from other donors' samples.

The chain couples TRBV28 to TRBJ2-6, with 8 bases lining up with TRBD1. The CDR3 has 17 amino acids. V trimming: 6 bases; J trimming: 1 base; junction bases outside the gene matches: 8. The germline gives CDR1 MDHEN, CDR2 SYDVKM. Here the CDR3 DNA reads TGTGCCAGCAGATTAGGACAGGGCCCGTCTGGGGCCAACGTCCTGACTTTC. Protein sequence: CASRLGQGPSGANVLTF.

This clone was seen a handful of times. V usage is TRBV2 and J usage is TRBJ1-1, with D unclear. Trimming cost V 7 bases and J 7 bases, with 13 bases left between them. CDR1 is SNHLY, CDR2 FYNNEI, per germline. CDR3 size: 12 residues. The CDR3 DNA follows: TGTGCCAGCAACTCAGCGCGGTTTGAAGCTTTCTTT. Its translation: CASNSARFEAFF.

J is TRBJ1-3 and V is TRBV28; possibly TRBD1 for D (5 bases). CDR1 MDHEN and CDR2 SYDVKM come from the germline V gene. V lost 10 bases, J lost 3 bases, and 22 bases lay in between. There are 16 residues in the CDR3. The CDR3 loop reads CATNSRAPGHGNTIYF. DNA for the CDR3: TGTGCCACAAACAGCCGGGCCCCGGGGCATGGAAACACCATATATTTT.

The V and J genes are TRBV10-3 and TRBJ1-5, with TRBD1 identical over 8 bases. J gave up 4 bases and V 3 bases, and 5 bases lay outside the gene matches. Germline V lookup: CDR1 ENHRY, CDR2 SYGVKD. This CDR3 comprises 15 residues. CDR3 in amino acids: CAISEVQGENQPQHF. The CDR3 bases are TGTGCCATCAGTGAAGTACAGGGGGAGAATCAGCCCCAGCATTTT.

The chain has TRBV7-2 and TRBJ2-1; the D gene could be TRBD1 or TRBD2 (5 bases each). This CDR3 spans 13 amino acids. The V gene lost 5 bases and the J gene lost 9 bases, with 14 bases spanning the gap. Per the germline V gene, CDR1 is SGHTA and CDR2 is FQGNSA. CDR3 nucleotide sequence: TGTGCCAGCAGCCTCGATTCGGGGCGTGAGCAGTTCTTC. Encoded protein: CASSLDSGREQFF.

A note on this clone: Distinct nucleotide sequences in the sample also encode this CDR3. The genes are TRBV2 and TRBJ2-3; D is unresolved. Germline V gene sequence: CDR1 SNHLY, CDR2 FYNNEI. Trimming removed 6 bases at V and 2 bases at J, with 6 bases between. The CDR3 is 12 amino acids. The CDR3 is CASRLDTDTQYF. DNA of the CDR3: TGTGCCAGCAGGCTAGACACAGATACGCAGTATTTT.

This clone was seen a single time. Additional DNA sequences in this sample encode the identical CDR3. The chain combines TRBV5-1 with TRBJ2-1; 13 nucleotides agree with TRBD2. The CDR3 sequence is 16 residues long. J lost 4 bases, V lost 4 bases, and 5 bases had no gene match. The germline V gene has CDR1 SGHRS and CDR2 YFSETQ. The CDR3, as DNA: TGCGCCAGCAGCCCCCGGACTAGCGGGGGTTACAATGAGCAGTTCTTC. This gives the protein CASSPRTSGGYNEQFF.

This clone came up once. The chain carries TRBV6-6 and TRBJ2-7; TRBD2 agrees at 9 bases. Unmatched junction bases numbered 5, after V lost 8 bases and J lost 3 bases. The CDR3 covers 13 residues. The germline gives CDR1 MNHNY, CDR2 SVGAGI (reference sequence). As DNA, the CDR3 is TGTGCCAGCGGGGGACTAGCACTCTACGAGCAGTACTTC. As protein: CASGGLALYEQYF.

V gene TRBV11-3 combines with J gene TRBJ2-1; 9 bases line up with TRBD2. J lost 7 bases, V lost 3 bases, and 10 bases had no gene match. The CDR3 is 16 amino acids. Looked up from germline, CDR1 is SGHNT and CDR2 is YENEEA. Written as DNA, the CDR3 is TGTGCCAGCAGCTTCGATAGCGGGAGAATCTTGAATGAGCAGTTCTTC. As protein: CASSFDSGRILNEQFF.

V gene TRBV5-1 combines with J gene TRBJ2-7, with a weak D call TRBD1 (6 bases). CDR3 length: 13 amino acids. V lost 4 bases and J 6 bases, leaving 14 bases between the germline ends. CDR1 is SGHRS, CDR2 YFSETQ, per germline. The CDR3 here is CASSPGQLREQYF. The CDR3 DNA reads as TGCGCCAGCAGCCCCGGACAGCTTCGCGAGCAGTACTTC.

This clone turned up a few times. The chain couples TRBV20-1 to TRBJ1-2; the D is unclear. With 5 bases removed from V and 5 bases from J, the gap between germline ends came to 9 bases. Germline V lookup: CDR1 DFQATT, CDR2 SNEGSKA (reference sequence). This CDR3 has 11 amino acids. The CDR3 reads CSAHGGYGYTF. The CDR3, as DNA: TGCAGTGCTCACGGCGGTTATGGCTACACCTTC.

This clone was counted a single time. The J gene is TRBJ2-3, the V gene TRBV15; unclear D gene. Looked up from germline, CDR1 is LNHNV and CDR2 is YYDKDF (reference sequence). V was shortened by 1 base and J by 0 bases, with 5 bases between the two germline ends. The CDR3 is made up of 14 amino acids. CDR3 sequence: CATSRGSSTDTQYF. CDR3 DNA: TGTGCCACCAGCAGAGGATCCAGCACAGATACGCAGTATTTT.

The V gene is TRBV28, the J gene TRBJ2-3; D is uncertain. The germline V gene has CDR1 MDHEN and CDR2 SYDVKM. V was shortened by 5 bases and J by 0 bases, with 15 bases between the two germline ends. The CDR3 totals 16 residues. CDR3 DNA sequence: TGTGCCAGCAGTGCCCCAGAAGCGCCTAGCACAGATACGCAGTATTTT. The encoded protein is CASSAPEAPSTDTQYF.

This chain uses TRBV14 with TRBJ2-3; D is possibly TRBD1 or TRBD2 (6 bases each). V lost 5 bases and J lost 3, with 18 bases in between. The CDR3 runs 16 residues. Germline loops: CDR1 SGHDN, CDR2 FVKESK. The CDR3 here is CASSFRGGILTDTQYF. CDR3 DNA sequence: TGTGCCAGCAGCTTTAGAGGGGGGATTCTGACAGATACGCAGTATTTT.

This chain uses TRBV27 with TRBJ2-5, with D unclear. CDR3 length: 15 residues. V was cut by 0 bases and J by 5 bases, with 13 bases left in between. CDR1 and CDR2 (germline): MNHEY, SMNVEV (reference sequence). The DNA of the CDR3 is TGTGCCAGCAGTTTATCGGGATTTCGTAGGGAGACCCAGTACTTC. It yields the protein CASSLSGFRRETQYF.

This clone occurred once. This chain joins TRBV5-1 and TRBJ2-1, with D perhaps given as TRBD1 or TRBD2 (5 bases each). The CDR3 spans 14 residues. Trimming removed 4 bases at V and 14 bases at J, with 22 bases between. CDR1 SGHRS and CDR2 YFSETQ come from the germline V gene. CDR3: CASSPNLRGVVEFF. In DNA form, the CDR3 reads TGCGCCAGCAGCCCTAATCTCCGAGGGGTGGTAGAGTTCTTC.

The chain has TRBV28 and TRBJ2-2; 12 bases fit TRBD2. In germline, CDR1 is MDHEN, CDR2 SYDVKM. The ends lost 5 bases at V and 7 bases at J; junction bases unmatched: 14. There are 18 residues in the CDR3. As DNA, the CDR3 is TGTGCCAGCAGTCCCTTGGGGGCGACTAGCGGGAGATTCGGGGAGCTGTTTTTT. It is translated as CASSPLGATSGRFGELFF.

This sequence joins TRBV11-2 and TRBJ2-4, with TRBD2 identical over 9 bases. Trimming removed 4 bases from V and 2 bases from J; junction bases left unmatched: 6. This CDR3 has 16 residues. Germline-derived CDR1 and CDR2 are SGHAT and FQNNGV. CDR3 amino acids: CASSSVAGEPKNIQYF. DNA for the CDR3: TGTGCCAGCAGCTCCGTAGCGGGAGAGCCCAAAAACATTCAGTACTTC.

This clone is a singleton in its sample. The CDR3 sequence: CASSLFSGTGETEAFF. The CDR3 bases are TGCGCCAGCAGCCTCTTTTCTGGGACAGGGGAGACTGAAGCTTTCTTT. This chain links TRBV5-1 with TRBJ1-1; 10 bases fit TRBD1. The germline CDR1 and CDR2 sequences are SGHRS and YFSETQ. V gave up 4 bases and J gave up 5 bases; unmatched junction bases: 11. The CDR3 extends over 16 amino acids.

The chain couples TRBV28 to TRBJ2-2; 8 positions match TRBD1. In germline, CDR1 is MDHEN, CDR2 SYDVKM. The CDR3 is 14 amino acids. V lost 7 bases and J lost 3; bases outside the gene matches: 4. The CDR3 region is CASIETGDTGELFF. CDR3 in DNA: TGTGCCAGCATTGAGACAGGGGACACCGGGGAGCTGTTTTTT. Full variable domain (missing parts from reference TRBV28 and TRBJ2-2): DVKVTQSSRYLVKRTGEKVFLECVQDMDHENMFWYRQDPGLGLRLIYFSYDVKMKEKGDIPEGYSVSREKKERFSLILESASTNQTSMYLCASIETGDTGELFFGEGSRLTVL.

V and J are TRBV28 and TRBJ1-1, with a weak D call TRBD1 (6 bases). CDR1 and CDR2 (germline): MDHEN, SYDVKM. CDR3 size: 14 residues. Trimming left V 5 bases short and J 5 bases short, with 15 bases between. CDR3 DNA: TGTGCCAGCAGTCCACTCAGGGGACGAACTGAAGCTTTCTTT. This codes for CASSPLRGRTEAFF.

V is TRBV9 and J is TRBJ1-2; a possible D gene is TRBD1 (5 bases). Germline V gene lookup returns CDR1 SGDLS and CDR2 YYNGEE. Deletions cut 5 bases from V and 4 bases from J, with 9 bases between. This CDR3 region has 12 residues. CDR3 amino acids: CASRGESYGYTF. In nucleotides, the CDR3 is TGTGCCAGCAGGGGGGAATCCTATGGCTACACCTTC.

The chain uses TRBV5-1 and TRBJ2-7; 12 nucleotides align to TRBD1. Germline V lookup: CDR1 SGHRS, CDR2 YFSETQ. The J segment lost 2 bases and the V segment lost 4 bases, leaving 4 bases of the junction unmatched. This CDR3 contains 15 residues. The CDR3 DNA reads as TGCGCCAGCAGCGCGGGGACAGGGGGCCCCTACGAGCAGTACTTC. This codes for CASSAGTGGPYEQYF.

The J gene is TRBJ1-4, the V gene TRBV28, with D perhaps TRBD1 (5 bases). Per the germline V gene, CDR1 is MDHEN and CDR2 is SYDVKM. CDR3 size: 14 residues. Trimming cost V 5 bases and J 8 bases, with 15 bases left between them. CDR3 loop: CASSPGQIQEKLFF. The CDR3 region has the DNA TGTGCCAGCAGTCCAGGGCAAATACAGGAAAAACTGTTTTTT.

This rearrangement joins TRBV9 to TRBJ2-7, with D possibly being TRBD2 (5 bases). The CDR3 extends over 16 amino acids. Germline values: CDR1 SGDLS, CDR2 YYNGEE. Trimming took 0 bases from V and 1 from J, leaving 14 bases between them. The CDR3 DNA sequence: TGTGCCAGCAGCGTAGGAGGGTCGGTAGAATCCTACGAGCAGTACTTC. Encoded protein: CASSVGGSVESYEQYF.

This chain joins TRBV28 and TRBJ2-3; no reliable D call. The CDR3 has 12 residues. The germline V gene has CDR1 MDHEN and CDR2 SYDVKM. V dropped 3 bases and J dropped 6 bases, with 7 bases sitting between them. The CDR3 loop is CASSLRWDTQYF. The CDR3, as DNA: TGTGCCAGCAGTTTGAGGTGGGATACGCAGTATTTT.

The chain combines TRBV5-1 with TRBJ1-2; D not resolved. The CDR3 is 16 residues long. Deletions cut 2 bases from V and 4 bases from J, with 18 bases between. CDR1 and CDR2 from the germline V gene are SGHRS and YFSETQ. The CDR3 DNA reads TGCGCCAGCAGCTTTCAGCCGACCGGAGGTAGCTATGGCTACACCTTC. Its protein product is CASSFQPTGGSYGYTF.

This chain uses TRBV5-4 with TRBJ1-4; the D is unclear. The CDR3 totals 12 residues. CDR1 SGHNT and CDR2 YYREEE come from the germline V gene (reference sequence). V lost 4 bases, J lost 1 base, and 2 bases lay in between. The CDR3 reads CASSGTNEKLFF. The CDR3 bases are TGTGCCAGCAGCGGAACTAATGAAAAACTGTTTTTT.